Listed below are T cell receptor beta chains from one sample, sequenced in a study of CD8 T cells in Susac syndrome. TCRdb redid the calling of the immunoSEQ multiplex PCR reads with MiXCR, one entry per CDR3 protein. The sample consists of 130,000 to 150,000 distinct CDR3 sequences, approximately 93% of them appearing once. The sample was CD8+ T cells from PBMCs. The receptor set was obtained from a human donor in good health. Both conserved end residues are part of each CDR3. D genes are given only for firm matches. Clone size is given for some rows only: seen once, a few or many times, or a class if the clone is expanded.

d_gene	j_gene	abundance	v_gene	CDR3aa	CDR3nt
.	TRBJ2-7	.	TRBV11-2	CASSLGVDYEQYF	TGTGCCAGCAGCCTAGGGGTCGACTACGAGCAGTACTTC
.	TRBJ2-5	.	TRBV4-3	CASSQDNSRGETQYF	TGCGCCAGCAGCCAAGATAATTCTAGAGGAGAGACCCAGTACTTC
TRBD1	TRBJ1-5	.	TRBV28	CASSKRQGAEPQHF	TGTGCCAGCAGCAAACGACAGGGGGCTGAGCCCCAGCATTTT
TRBD2	TRBJ2-1	.	TRBV9	CASSFSGRKNEQFF	TGTGCCAGCAGCTTCAGCGGGAGGAAGAATGAGCAGTTCTTC
TRBD1	TRBJ2-7	.	TRBV29-1	CSVDLGQGSNEQYF	TGCAGCGTTGACCTGGGACAGGGGAGTAACGAGCAGTACTTC
.	TRBJ2-1	.	TRBV9	CASSAATAVMDEQFF	TGTGCCAGCAGCGCCGCCACTGCGGTGATGGATGAGCAGTTCTTC
TRBD1	TRBJ2-1	.	TRBV20-1	CSAKDPRTGGDEQFF	TGCAGTGCTAAAGACCCCCGGACAGGGGGGGATGAGCAGTTCTTC
.	TRBJ2-7	.	TRBV5-1	CASSSSRRTDEQYF	TGCGCCAGCAGCTCATCCCGCCGGACAGACGAGCAGTACTTC
.	TRBJ2-7	.	TRBV20-1	CSARPRDLRYEQYF	TGCAGTGCTAGACCCCGGGATCTGCGTTACGAGCAGTACTTC
.	TRBJ2-2	.	TRBV7-3	CASSSPSGELFF	TGTGCCAGCAGCTCCCCTAGCGGGGAGCTGTTTTTT
.	TRBJ2-3	.	TRBV7-9	CASRVEDTQYF	TGTGCCAGCAGGGTGGAAGATACGCAGTATTTT
.	TRBJ1-3	.	TRBV14	CASSQAPNSGNTIYF	TGTGCCAGCAGCCAAGCGCCTAACTCTGGAAACACCATATATTTT
.	TRBJ2-3	once	TRBV29-1	CSPLSRDTDTQYF	TGCAGCCCCCTCAGCCGGGATACAGATACGCAGTATTTT
.	TRBJ2-7	.	TRBV28	CASSYGGAYEQYF	TGTGCCAGCAGTTATGGTGGAGCCTACGAGCAGTACTTC
.	TRBJ2-2	.	TRBV28	CASSLFAENTGELFF	TGTGCCAGCAGTTTATTCGCCGAGAACACCGGGGAGCTGTTTTTT
TRBD2	TRBJ2-3	.	TRBV4-1	CASSQASGRASPDTQYF	TGCGCCAGCAGCCAAGCCAGCGGGAGGGCCTCACCAGATACGCAGTATTTT
.	TRBJ1-1	.	TRBV6-5	CASSSFLASTEAFF	TGTGCCAGCAGTTCTTTCTTAGCCAGCACTGAAGCTTTCTTT
.	TRBJ2-1	.	TRBV10-3	CAISVGGRASAYNEQFF	TGTGCCATCAGTGTGGGGGGGCGGGCTAGCGCCTACAATGAGCAGTTCTTC
.	TRBJ2-7	.	TRBV6-2/TRBV6-3	CASSYPQGSYEQYF	TGTGCCAGCAGTTACCCCCAGGGGAGCTACGAGCAGTACTTC
.	TRBJ2-1	.	TRBV27	CASSLSRLSGNEQFF	TGTGCCAGCAGTTTATCTAGGCTTTCGGGAAATGAGCAGTTCTTC
TRBD2	TRBJ2-7	.	TRBV29-1	CSVVALAGVEQYF	TGCAGCGTTGTAGCGCTAGCGGGAGTCGAGCAGTACTTC
.	TRBJ2-1	.	TRBV6-1	CASSETPRSHNEQFF	TGTGCCAGCAGTGAAACCCCCCGCTCCCACAATGAGCAGTTCTTC
TRBD2	TRBJ2-1	.	TRBV7-6	CASSSLAGGLDEQFF	TGTGCCAGCAGCTCACTAGCGGGAGGGTTAGATGAGCAGTTCTTC
.	TRBJ2-3	once	TRBV13	CASSPESTDTQYF	TGTGCCAGCAGCCCCGAAAGCACAGATACGCAGTATTTT
TRBD2	TRBJ2-5	few	TRBV11-2	CASSLTSGSGETQYF	TGTGCCAGCAGCTTAACTAGCGGGAGTGGAGAGACCCAGTACTTC
TRBD1	TRBJ1-1	.	TRBV15	CATTPRGQGGTEAFF	TGTGCCACTACGCCTCGGGGACAGGGGGGCACTGAAGCTTTCTTT
.	TRBJ2-5	.	TRBV29-1	CSVVPQQDQETQYF	TGCAGCGTTGTTCCCCAGCAGGACCAAGAGACCCAGTACTTC
.	TRBJ2-1	.	TRBV29-1	CSPAARDSPYNEQFF	TGCAGCCCTGCAGCCCGGGACTCACCCTACAATGAGCAGTTCTTC
.	TRBJ2-1	.	TRBV6-2/TRBV6-3	CASTEDLAPGVEQFF	TGTGCCAGCACCGAGGACCTAGCCCCGGGGGTTGAGCAGTTCTTC
.	TRBJ1-2	few	TRBV27	CASSPGPFYGYTF	TGTGCCAGTAGTCCGGGACCATTCTATGGCTACACCTTC
.	TRBJ2-3	.	TRBV7-9	CASSSDLSNTQYF	TGTGCCAGCAGCTCGGACCTTTCCAATACGCAGTATTTT
TRBD2	TRBJ2-7	.	TRBV14	CASSWDYHEQYF	TGTGCCAGCAGCTGGGACTACCACGAGCAGTACTTC